The present T cell receptor beta chain was sequenced within a study of cytomegalovirus exposure and HLA in healthy donors. Study as a whole: Earlier sequencing of 150 million to 200 million T cells yielded 95 million to 120 million unique TCR beta sequences.

A multiplex PCR was run with 60 Vbeta primers and 13 Jbeta primers. Produced via immunoSEQ multiplex PCR; TCRdb's table is partial and in-frame only. Of about 150,000 clones listed, over 70% are singletons. The study, taken as a whole, reports: Accurate HLA-A and HLA-B prediction from TCR beta sequences was reported for most subjects. Analyses of presence/absence relied on an assumption of roughly uniform sequencing depth across donors. Upon later analysis, HLA-associated TCR beta chains proved more clonally expanded than other, equally common chains.

As for this clone: The antigen is undetermined.

Germline CDR1 is SGHRS and CDR2 is YFSETQ. Trimming cost V 3 bases and J 4 bases; bases outside gene matches: 2. The CDR3 spans 13 residues. The V gene is TRBV5-1, the J gene TRBJ2-7, with 9 nucleotides matching TRBD1. Sequenced input: PBMCs. The receptor was derived from a man under 40 in good health and CMV-seronegative. The CDR3 DNA is TGCGCCAGCAGCTGGGACAGGGAGTACGAGCAGTACTTC. Encoded protein: CASSWDREYEQYF.